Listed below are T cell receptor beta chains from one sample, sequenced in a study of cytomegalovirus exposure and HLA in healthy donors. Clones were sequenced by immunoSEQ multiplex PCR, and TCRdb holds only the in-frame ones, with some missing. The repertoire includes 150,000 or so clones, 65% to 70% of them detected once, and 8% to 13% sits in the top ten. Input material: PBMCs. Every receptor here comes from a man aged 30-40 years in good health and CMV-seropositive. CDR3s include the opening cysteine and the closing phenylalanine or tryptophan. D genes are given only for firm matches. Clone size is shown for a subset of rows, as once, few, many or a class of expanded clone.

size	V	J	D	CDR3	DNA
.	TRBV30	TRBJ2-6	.	CAGGHRTGANVLTF	TGTGCCGGGGGACACCGAACTGGGGCCAACGTCCTGACTTTC
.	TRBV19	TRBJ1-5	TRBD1	CASINGQGRDQPQHF	TGTGCCAGTATTAATGGACAGGGTCGGGATCAGCCCCAGCATTTT
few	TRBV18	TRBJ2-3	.	CASSPFIAGEQTDTQYF	TGTGCCAGCTCACCTTTTATCGCAGGGGAACAAACAGATACGCAGTATTTT
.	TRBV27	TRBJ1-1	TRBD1	CASSASGTGGKWGTEAFF	TGTGCCAGCAGTGCGTCCGGGACAGGGGGTAAGTGGGGCACTGAAGCTTTCTTT
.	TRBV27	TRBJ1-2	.	CATSSGTDEPGYTF	TGTGCCACCTCTTCCGGGACTGATGAACCTGGCTACACCTTC
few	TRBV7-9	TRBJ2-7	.	CASSFRGAYEQYF	TGTGCCAGCAGCTTCAGGGGGGCCTACGAGCAGTACTTC
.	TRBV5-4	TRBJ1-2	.	CASSPGQSYGYTF	TGTGCCAGCAGCCCCGGACAGTCGTATGGCTACACCTTC
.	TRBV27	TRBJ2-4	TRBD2	CASSSPAGRGGHIQYF	TGTGCCAGCAGCTCCCCAGCGGGGAGAGGTGGTCACATTCAGTACTTC
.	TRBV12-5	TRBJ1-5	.	CASGLVGGVYQPQHF	TGTGCTAGTGGTTTGGTAGGGGGGGTATATCAGCCCCAGCATTTT
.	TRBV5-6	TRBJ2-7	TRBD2	CASSGGLARSEQYF	TGTGCCAGCAGCGGTGGACTAGCAAGAAGTGAGCAGTACTTC
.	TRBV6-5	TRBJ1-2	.	CASSYSGTPGIDGYTF	TGTGCCAGCAGTTACTCTGGCACCCCGGGGATTGATGGCTACACCTTC
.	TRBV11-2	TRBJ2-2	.	CASSRRRSGGWELFF	TGTGCCAGCAGCCGAAGAAGGTCCGGAGGCTGGGAGCTGTTTTTT
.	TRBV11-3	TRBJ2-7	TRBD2	CASSSGLAGEVYEQYF	TGTGCCAGCAGCTCAGGACTAGCGGGAGAGGTCTACGAGCAGTACTTC
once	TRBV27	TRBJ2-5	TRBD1	CASSWDRGQETQYF	TGTGCCAGCAGTTGGGACAGGGGGCAAGAGACCCAGTACTTC
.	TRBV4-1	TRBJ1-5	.	CASSHPSYSNQPQHF	TGCGCCAGCAGCCATCCCTCTTATAGCAATCAGCCCCAGCATTTT
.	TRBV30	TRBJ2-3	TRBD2	CAQARLTTLAGVAQYF	TGTGCCCAAGCCCGCCTAACAACCTTAGCGGGAGTGGCGCAGTATTTT
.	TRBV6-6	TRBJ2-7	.	CASSYSRDSYEQYF	TGTGCCAGCAGTTACTCGAGGGACTCCTACGAGCAGTACTTC
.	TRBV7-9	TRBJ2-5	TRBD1	CASSPGTGLGSTQYF	TGTGCCAGCAGCCCGGGGACAGGGCTGGGTTCGACCCAGTACTTC
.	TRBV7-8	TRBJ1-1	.	CASSLMWGGTEAFF	TGTGCCAGCAGCTTAATGTGGGGGGGCACTGAAGCTTTCTTT
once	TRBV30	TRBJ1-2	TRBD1	CAWGDRGLSPYGYTF	TGTGCCTGGGGGGACAGGGGTTTATCCCCCTATGGCTACACCTTC
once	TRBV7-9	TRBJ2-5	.	CASSLAYGWTQYF	TGTGCCAGCAGCTTAGCGTACGGGTGGACCCAGTACTTC
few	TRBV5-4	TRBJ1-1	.	CASSSGVNTEAFF	TGTGCCAGCAGCTCCGGAGTGAACACTGAAGCTTTCTTT